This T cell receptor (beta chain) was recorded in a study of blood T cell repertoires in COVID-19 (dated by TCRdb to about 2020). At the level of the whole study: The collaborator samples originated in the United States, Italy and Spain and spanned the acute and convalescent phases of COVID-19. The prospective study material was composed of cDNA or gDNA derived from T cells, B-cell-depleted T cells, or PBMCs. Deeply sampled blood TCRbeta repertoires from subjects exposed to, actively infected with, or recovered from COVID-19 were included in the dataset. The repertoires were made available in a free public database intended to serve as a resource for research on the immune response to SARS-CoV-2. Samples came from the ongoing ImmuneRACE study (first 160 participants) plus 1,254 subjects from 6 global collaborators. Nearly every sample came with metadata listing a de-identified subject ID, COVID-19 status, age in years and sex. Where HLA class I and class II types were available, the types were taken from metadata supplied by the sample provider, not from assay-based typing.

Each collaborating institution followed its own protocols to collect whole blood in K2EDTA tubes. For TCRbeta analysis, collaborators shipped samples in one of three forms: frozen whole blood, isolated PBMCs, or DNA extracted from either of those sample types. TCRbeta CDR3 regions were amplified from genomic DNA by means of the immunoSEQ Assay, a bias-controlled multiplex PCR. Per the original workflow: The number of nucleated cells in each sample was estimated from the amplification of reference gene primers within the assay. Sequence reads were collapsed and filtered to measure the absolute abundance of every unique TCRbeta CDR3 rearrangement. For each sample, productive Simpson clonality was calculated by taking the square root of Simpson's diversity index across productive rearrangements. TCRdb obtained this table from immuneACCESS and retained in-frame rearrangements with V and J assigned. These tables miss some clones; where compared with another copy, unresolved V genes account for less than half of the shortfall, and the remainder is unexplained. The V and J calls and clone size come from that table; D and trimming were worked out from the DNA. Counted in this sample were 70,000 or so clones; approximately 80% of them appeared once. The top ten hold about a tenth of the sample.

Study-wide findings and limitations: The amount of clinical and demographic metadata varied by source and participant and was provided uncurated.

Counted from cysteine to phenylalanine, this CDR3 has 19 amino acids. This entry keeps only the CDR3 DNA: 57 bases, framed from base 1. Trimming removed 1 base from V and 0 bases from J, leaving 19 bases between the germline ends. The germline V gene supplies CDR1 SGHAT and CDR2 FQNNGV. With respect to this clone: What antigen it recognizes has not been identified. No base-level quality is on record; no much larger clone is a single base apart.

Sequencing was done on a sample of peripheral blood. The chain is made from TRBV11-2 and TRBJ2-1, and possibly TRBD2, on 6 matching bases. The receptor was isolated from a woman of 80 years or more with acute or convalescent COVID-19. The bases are TGTGCCAGCAGCTTAGTCCTCCGACTCACCGGGAGCTCCTACAATGAGCAGTTCTTC. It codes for CASSLVLRLTGSSYNEQFF.